This entry lists 25 T cell receptor beta chains sequenced from one sample in a study of blood T cells in healthy people across ages (dated by TCRdb to about 2015). The library was made by 5' RACE. The reads were generated on an Illumina HiSeq 2500. A second PCR of 7 to 11 cycles was performed with a sample-barcoded 5' primer and a J-beta primer mix. Starting from the raw public reads, TCRdb applied fastp trimming at Q25, assembled clones with MiXCR and retained in-frame beta chains. Rows are combined by CDR3 protein, so each entry shows the most common genes and DNA. Recorded for this sample are about 1.7 million distinct CDR3 sequences; approximately 28% of them occurred a single time. Over 7% of the sample is held by the ten biggest clonotypes. The sample comprised blood. Receptors were obtained from a woman between 25 and 40 years old in good health.

A few counts support this clonotype. V usage is TRBV7-6 and J usage is TRBJ2-1; 15 bases are a match to TRBD2. The CDR3 length is 17 residues. Trimming at V came to 4 bases and at J to 7 bases, leaving 8 bases not matched to a gene. Germline assignment: CDR1 SGHVS and CDR2 FNYEAQ. The CDR3 is CASSSGLAGGPQNEQFF. CDR3 sequence (DNA): TGTGCCAGCAGCTCGGGACTAGCGGGGGGCCCACAAAATGAGCAGTTCTTC.

As to this clonotype: Germline and junction disagree at one end, which may indicate a read error. This sequence joins TRBV2 and TRBJ1-5; TRBD1 matches 7 bases. The CDR3 consists of 14 residues. Looked up from germline, CDR1 is SNHLY and CDR2 is FYNNEI. The CDR3 loop reads CVSSDREGNQPQHF. The CDR3 region has the DNA TGTGTCAGCAGTGACAGGGAAGGCAATCAGCCCCAGCATTTT. Full variable domain (outside the CDR3, taken from reference TRBV2 and TRBJ1-5): EPEVTQTPSHQVTQMGQEVILRCVPISNHLYFYWYRQILGQKVEFLVSFYNNEISEKSEIFDDQFSVERPDGSNFTLKIRSTKLEDSAMYFCVSSDREGNQPQHFGDGTRLSIL.

This clonotype was detected once. This chain connects TRBV11-2 to TRBJ2-7; D gene uncertain. Germline V gene lookup returns CDR1 SGHAT and CDR2 FQNNGV. This CDR3 contains 15 residues. The germline V and J ends were trimmed by 3 bases and 0 bases, with 12 bases remaining between them. In nucleotides, the CDR3 is TGTGCCAGCAGCTTCACGGGCTGGGTCTCCTACGAGCAGTACTTC. It is translated as CASSFTGWVSYEQYF.

Details on this clonotype: One end of the junction does not line up with germline, which may come from a read error. The J gene is TRBJ1-6, the V gene TRBV20-1; D is perhaps TRBD1 (6 bases). Per the germline V gene, CDR1 is DFQATT and CDR2 is SNEGSKA (reference sequence). The CDR3 sequence is 16 residues long. In DNA, the CDR3 is TGCAGCGCTAGACCCGACAGGACGGCCTATAATTCACCCCTCCACTTT. It encodes CSARPDRTAYNSPLHF.

Remarks on this clonotype: A much larger clone is a single base away; this may be a read error. The V and J genes are TRBV24-1 and TRBJ2-5, with TRBD1 matching 10 bases. The better agreement between TRBJ2-7 and the DNA end casts doubt on the J call. The CDR3 sequence is 16 residues long. Per germline, CDR1 KGHDR and CDR2 SFDVKD. This CDR3 is CATSDTFGTGDGEQYF. The CDR3, as DNA: TGTGCCACCAGTGATACCTTCGGGACAGGGGACGGCGAGCAGTACTTC.

V and J are TRBV28 and TRBJ1-2; weak D call: TRBD1 (6 bases). This CDR3 has 16 residues. CDR1 MDHEN and CDR2 SYDVKM come from the germline V gene. Trimming cost V 3 bases and J 7 bases, with 21 bases left between them. The chain's CDR3 is CASSFAGPTQGFGYTF. CDR3 nucleotides: TGTGCCAGCAGTTTCGCCGGGCCTACACAGGGATTTGGCTACACCTTC.

The table lists this clonotype with a few counts. The chain combines TRBV12-5 with TRBJ1-6, with D hard to call. The V end was cut by 0 bases, the J end by 0 bases, with 12 bases between. CDR1 is LGHNT and CDR2 is FRNRAP in the germline V gene. CDR3 length: 18 residues. The CDR3 here is CASGLVVGSSSYNSPLHF. CDR3 DNA sequence: TGTGCTAGTGGTTTGGTTGTGGGGTCTAGCTCCTATAATTCACCCCTCCACTTT. The whole variable domain, filled in from reference TRBV12-5 and TRBJ1-6, reads DARVTQTPRHKVTEMGQEVTMRCQPILGHNTVFWYRQTMMQGLELLAYFRNRAPLDDSGMPKDRFSAEMPDATLATLKIQPSEPRDSAVYFCASGLVVGSSSYNSPLHFGNGTRLTVT.

This clonotype was recorded at least ten times. The chain combines TRBV7-2 with TRBJ2-7; 10 nucleotides line up with TRBD2. This CDR3 comprises 16 residues. With V trimmed by 6 bases and J by 5 bases, 13 bases remained unmatched. Germline V lookup: CDR1 SGHTA, CDR2 FQGNSA. CDR3 loop: CASRDEPSGRRHEQYF. CDR3 DNA: TGTGCCAGCAGGGATGAGCCTAGCGGGAGAAGGCACGAGCAGTACTTC.

The chain has TRBV7-9 and TRBJ1-4; TRBD1 matches 7 bases. Germline V gene sequence: CDR1 SEHNR, CDR2 FQNEAQ (reference sequence). This CDR3 spans 17 amino acids. V shed 1 base and J 2 bases; nucleotides not matched to a gene: 7. CDR3 region: CASSLVPEQGTNEKLFF. For the CDR3, the DNA is TGTGCCAGCAGCTTAGTCCCCGAACAGGGGACTAATGAAAAACTGTTTTTT.

The chain employs TRBV29-1 and TRBJ1-4; no clear D. V lost 8 bases to trimming and J lost 0 bases, with 10 bases between them. There are 13 residues in the CDR3. Germline CDR1 SQVTM, CDR2 ANQGSEA. CDR3 DNA: TGCAGCTCGATAGGAACAACTAATGAAAAACTGTTTTTT. Amino acids: CSSIGTTNEKLFF.

V usage is TRBV7-2 and J usage is TRBJ2-5, with unresolved D. The CDR3 loop spans 13 amino acids. Germline lookup yields CDR1 SGHTA and CDR2 FQGNSA. The DNA for the CDR3 is TGTGCTAGCCGCCGAGACCTCCAAGAGACCCAGTACTTC. Protein sequence: CASRRDLQETQYF.

The chain uses TRBV11-2 and TRBJ2-5; TRBD1 might be the D (6 bases). V was cut by 5 bases and J by 1 base, with 17 bases left in between. The CDR3 extends over 16 amino acids. Looked up from germline, CDR1 is SGHAT and CDR2 is FQNNGV. The CDR3 nucleotides read TGTGCCAGCAGCCCTCGAGGGGGACGGCCCCAAGAGACCCAGTACTTC. Its protein is CASSPRGGRPQETQYF.

The V call is TRBV12-3 or TRBV12-4, the J call TRBJ1-5, with TRBD1 identical over 8 bases. V shed 6 bases and J 7 bases; nucleotides not matched to a gene: 2. The length of the CDR3 is 12 residues. The CDR3 DNA reads TGTGCCAGCAGACAGGGGGTCCAGCCCCAGCATTTT. Encoded protein: CASRQGVQPQHF.

This clonotype came up once. The chain couples TRBV27 to TRBJ2-7; the D call may be TRBD1 or TRBD2 (5 bases each). The CDR3 covers 13 residues. The germline gives CDR1 MNHEY, CDR2 SMNVEV (reference sequence). V dropped 3 bases and J dropped 4 bases, with 10 bases sitting between them. The CDR3: CASSLGRGYEQYV. Written as DNA, the CDR3 is TGTGCCAGCAGTTTGGGGCGCGGGTACGAGCAGTACGTC.

The chain employs TRBV12-3 or TRBV12-4 and TRBJ1-2; D is perhaps TRBD1 (5 bases). The CDR3 is 14 amino acids. V dropped 3 bases and J dropped 7 bases, with 15 bases sitting between them. The CDR3 sequence is CASSFSLGLAGYTF. CDR3 nucleotides: TGTGCCAGCAGTTTCTCGTTGGGGCTTGCTGGCTACACCTTC.

The rearrangement uses TRBV12-3 or TRBV12-4 and TRBJ2-7; the match to TRBD1 covers 10 bases. This CDR3 region has 15 residues. Losses at the gene ends were 6 bases for V and 2 bases for J; bases not matched to a gene: 7. For the CDR3, the DNA is TGTGCCAGCAGGGACGGGACAGGGGCAGCCTACGAGCAGTACTTC. Translating it yields CASRDGTGAAYEQYF.

Note on this clonotype: This may be a read error, as it is one base from a much larger clone. The V and J genes are TRBV7-6 and TRBJ2-4, with 8 bases aligning to TRBD2. Trimming removed 0 bases from V and 13 bases from J; junction bases left unmatched: 5. The CDR3 runs 13 residues. Germline assignment: CDR1 SGHVS and CDR2 FNYEAQ. The CDR3 loop reads CASSLAPLAGQYF. CDR3 DNA sequence: TGTGCCAGCAGCTTAGCTCCATTAGCGGGACAGTACTTC.

This clonotype was seen many times. The rearrangement links TRBV28 to TRBJ2-6, with a tentative D call TRBD2 (7 bases). Trimming took 7 bases from V and 4 from J, leaving 23 bases between them. CDR1 is MDHEN, CDR2 SYDVKM, per germline. The CDR3 length is 18 residues. CDR3 coding DNA: TGTGCCAGCACCCAACGTGAAGACGGGGGGCCCGGGGCCAACGTCCTGACTTTC. Translated, it gives CASTQREDGGPGANVLTF.

This clonotype has more than one count but fewer than ten. The chain links TRBV7-2 to TRBJ2-1; TRBD2 aligns across 7 bases. Per germline, CDR1 SGHTA and CDR2 FQGNSA. CDR3 length: 15 amino acids. Trimming removed 5 bases from V and 6 bases from J; junction bases left unmatched: 10. CDR3 sequence (DNA): TGTGCCAGCAGCCAATGGGCTAGCGGTGGCAATGAGCAGTTCTTC. Translating it yields CASSQWASGGNEQFF.

V and J are TRBV2 and TRBJ2-1; 13 bases agree with TRBD2. Unmatched junction bases numbered 7, after V lost 6 bases and J lost 5 bases. The CDR3 extends over 16 amino acids. Germline values: CDR1 SNHLY, CDR2 FYNNEI. CDR3 nucleotides: TGTGCCAGCAGCGGACCACTAGCGGGGGGGGACAATGAGCAGTTCTTC. Protein: CASSGPLAGGDNEQFF.

This clonotype was picked up a small number of times. Written as DNA, the CDR3 is TGCAGTGCTAGGCGGACTACCGGAACACCCACAGATACGCAGTATTTT. It is translated as CSARRTTGTPTDTQYF. The rearrangement uses TRBV20-1 and TRBJ2-3; the D gene is possibly TRBD2 (6 bases). Trimming removed 3 bases at V and 2 bases at J, with 18 bases between. CDR1 is DFQATT and CDR2 is SNEGSKA in the germline V gene (reference sequence). This CDR3 spans 16 amino acids.

This clonotype was counted only a few times. V gene TRBV12-3 or TRBV12-4 combines with J gene TRBJ1-2; 8 bases are a match to TRBD1. This CDR3 is 14 amino acids long. V dropped 2 bases and J dropped 8; count of bases not matched to a gene: 7. Written as DNA, the CDR3 is TGTGCCAGCAGTTTATCCCAGGGGGCATCGGGCTACACCTTC. Protein: CASSLSQGASGYTF.

In this sample, this clonotype turned up many times. This sequence joins TRBV5-1 and TRBJ2-7; tentatively, D is TRBD1 or TRBD2 (5 bases each). Deletions cut 4 bases from V and 4 bases from J, with 12 bases between. Germline V CDR1 and CDR2: SGHRS, YFSETQ. There are 13 residues in the CDR3. CDR3: CASSTGTAYEQYF. CDR3 sequence (DNA): TGCGCCAGCAGCACCGGGACGGCGTACGAGCAGTACTTC.

The chain uses TRBV4-3 and TRBJ1-1; D is unresolved. Germline CDR1 is LGHNA and CDR2 is YSLEER. CDR3 length: 13 residues. Trimming pared 0 bases from V and 8 bases from J, leaving 10 bases between. The DNA for the CDR3 is TGCGCCAGCAGCCAAGAAGCGGCAGCCGAAGCTTTCTTT. Translated: CASSQEAAAEAFF.

The chain combines TRBV7-9 with TRBJ2-6; no clear D gene. V lost 5 bases, J lost 4 bases, and 12 bases lay in between. This CDR3 contains 15 residues. Per the germline V gene, CDR1 is SEHNR and CDR2 is FQNEAQ (reference sequence). This chain's CDR3 is CASSPSGRGANVLTF. The CDR3 nucleotides read TGTGCCAGCAGCCCCAGTGGCCGGGGGGCCAACGTCCTGACTTTC.